The T cell receptor beta chain described here comes from a study of T cells in localized non-small cell lung cancer. General study points: Sequencing covered just one tumor region, so heterogeneity cannot be ruled out. Adjacent lung held a median roughly 54 of the top 100 tumor clones.

A note on this clone: What it recognizes is unknown.

This CDR3 contains 18 residues. Trimming took off 2 bases at V and 4 bases at J, with 18 bases between the two ends. Germline V CDR1 and CDR2: SGHNT, YENEEA. Profiling relied on immunoSEQ multiplex PCR, and the TCRdb table lists in-frame clones only, not all of them. The table has more than 650 clones, roughly a third seen once. The chain has TRBV11-3 and TRBJ2-6; D possibly corresponds to TRBD1 (6 bases). This sample comprised normal lung tissue next to the tumor, obtained before any cancer treatment. The clonotype comes from a man aged 40 to 70 with stage II lung adenocarcinoma. CDR3 bases: TGTGCCAGCAGCTTACTTGGGGGCCCCAAAGTAGGGGCCAACGTCCTGACTTTC. It codes for CASSLLGGPKVGANVLTF.